The 19 T cell receptor beta chains in this list originate from one sample, sequenced in a study of spatial heterogeneity in lung cancer. For these receptors, no antigen is known. Time point noted: sample taken at primary tumor resection. General study results and limits: Counts that tracked tumor mutation counts were those of expanded intratumoral alpha and beta TCRs.

TCRdb independently ran MiXCR on the 5' RACE reads; one entry per CDR3 protein. The sample carries some 2,200 distinct CDR3 sequences, 35% to 40% recorded once. This sample comprised lung tumor tissue, obtained at surgery. The origin of the receptors is a male donor with early-stage non-small cell lung cancer.

This clonotype was seen a few times. With the library built for alpha chains, this beta chain is off target and its frequency is not meaningful. J is TRBJ2-6 and V is TRBV27; 7 nucleotides match TRBD2. Germline CDR1 and CDR2: MNHEY and SMNVEV (reference sequence). J was trimmed by 1 base and V by 3 bases; bases with no gene match: 0. The CDR3 covers 15 residues. CDR3 in amino acids: CASSLRGSGANVLTF. The DNA for the CDR3 is TGTGCCAGCAGTTTGCGGGGGTCTGGGGCCAACGTCCTGACTTTC.

A word on this clonotype: Compared with germline, one end of the junction differs, possibly owing to a read error. Found in a library prepared for alpha chains, this beta chain is an off-target read, and its abundance has little meaning. The chain employs TRBV20-1 and TRBJ2-1; 8 bases match TRBD2. This CDR3 contains 13 residues. Germline loops: CDR1 DFQATT, CDR2 SNEGSKA (reference sequence). The CDR3: CSARDLTRGGVLF. CDR3 sequence (DNA): TGCAGTGCTAGAGACCTCACTCGGGGGGGAGTCCTCTTC.

This clonotype is medium-sized within its sample. A read error may produce the germline difference seen at one junction end. This beta chain is a stray read from a library made for alpha chains; its abundance is not meaningful. The chain carries TRBV6-1 and TRBJ2-5, with D perhaps being TRBD1 or TRBD2 (5 bases each). The CDR3 has 12 amino acids. Per germline, CDR1 MNHNS and CDR2 SASEGT. The CDR3, as DNA: TGTGCCAGCAGTGAAGCAGGGACCGCTAGGGTCTTC. It encodes CASSEAGTARVF.

Points on this clonotype: Since it is a stray read in a library aimed at alpha chains, this beta chain has a size that is not meaningful. This chain links TRBV27 with TRBJ2-3; 11 positions agree with TRBD2. Germline V CDR1 and CDR2: MNHEY, SMNVEV (reference sequence). V lost 4 bases to trimming and J lost 5 bases; unmatched junction nucleotides: 11. The CDR3 is 17 amino acids. The chain's CDR3 is CASSSKQLAGVRDTQYF. CDR3 sequence (DNA): TGTGCCAGCAGTTCCAAACAACTAGCGGGAGTTCGAGATACGCAGTATTTT.

This clonotype is large in the sample. This beta chain was picked up by a library intended for alpha chains and is off target, so its count carries little meaning. The chain is built from TRBV7-2 and TRBJ2-1, with 7 nucleotides matching TRBD2. V lost 0 bases to trimming and J lost 14 bases; unmatched junction nucleotides: 4. The CDR3 is 12 amino acids. Germline V gene data show CDR1 as SGHTA and CDR2 as FQGNSA. This CDR3 reads CASSLAVAGEFF. CDR3 DNA sequence: TGTGCCAGCAGCTTAGCTGTGGCGGGAGAGTTCTTC.

Worth noting for this clonotype: This beta chain is off target for a library built for alpha chains, so its abundance means little. The CDR3 nucleotides read TGTGCCAGCAGCCCCCGGGACCGACGAGGCGATGAGCAGTTCTTC. It encodes CASSPRDRRGDEQFF. The J gene is TRBJ2-1, the V gene TRBV27; D may be TRBD1 or TRBD2 (5 bases each). The germline CDR1 and CDR2 sequences are MNHEY and SMNVEV (reference sequence). Trimming pared 6 bases from V and 8 bases from J, leaving 20 bases between. CDR3 length equals 15 residues.

A few counts support this clonotype. This beta chain turned up in a library designed for alpha chains; as an off-target read, its abundance says little. The chain recombines TRBV20-1 with TRBJ2-3; tentative D call: TRBD2 (6 bases). Germline assignment: CDR1 DFQATT and CDR2 SNEGSKA (reference sequence). V was shortened by 6 bases and J by 4 bases, with 26 bases between the two germline ends. CDR3 size: 17 residues. CDR3 sequence (DNA): TGCAGTGCCAAAAATTTACGTACGGGGGTTTTTGCAGATACGCAGTATTTT. This codes for CSAKNLRTGVFADTQYF.

Points on this clonotype: This beta chain represents an off-target read in a library built for alpha chains; its size is of limited meaning. The chain is built from TRBV18 and TRBJ2-1; D is ambiguous. The germline V gene has CDR1 KGHSH and CDR2 LQKENI. Trimming took off 2 bases at V and 4 bases at J, with 12 bases between the two ends. The CDR3 runs 15 residues. In nucleotides, the CDR3 is TGTGCCAGCTCACCAAGGCCAGCAGAGTACAATGAGCAGTTCTTC. It encodes CASSPRPAEYNEQFF.

This clonotype is medium-sized in the sample. With the library built for alpha chains, this beta chain is off target and its frequency is not meaningful. V is TRBV27 and J is TRBJ2-5; D could derive from TRBD1 or TRBD2 (5 bases each). Trimming removed 2 bases from V and 1 base from J, with 11 bases in between. The CDR3 has 15 amino acids. The germline V gene has CDR1 MNHEY and CDR2 SMNVEV (reference sequence). CDR3 sequence reads: CASSLAPGTQETQYF. CDR3 coding DNA: TGTGCCAGCAGTTTAGCCCCCGGGACCCAAGAGACCCAGTACTTC.

For this clonotype: This beta chain slipped into a library made for alpha chains as a stray read, so its size is not meaningful. This chain joins TRBV2 and TRBJ2-6; 7 bases are shared with TRBD1. V gave up 3 bases and J gave up 2 bases; unmatched junction bases: 1. Germline V gene data show CDR1 as SNHLY and CDR2 as FYNNEI. The CDR3 extends over 15 amino acids. Here the CDR3 DNA reads TGTGCCAGCAGTGAGACAGGGACTGGGGCCAACGTCCTGACTTTC. Residues: CASSETGTGANVLTF.

Turning to this clonotype: The library was prepared for alpha chains; this beta chain is a stray read, so its frequency means little. The chain combines TRBV5-4 with TRBJ2-5, with D possibly TRBD1 on 6 matching bases. The germline gives CDR1 SGHNT, CDR2 YYREEE (reference sequence). V dropped 0 bases and J dropped 1 base, with 10 bases sitting between them. This CDR3 has 15 residues. CDR3: CASSLGIQGQETQYF. CDR3 in DNA: TGTGCCAGCAGCTTGGGAATACAGGGCCAAGAGACCCAGTACTTC.

In its sample, this clonotype ranks as large. The library was built for alpha chains, so this beta chain is an off-target read and its size means little. The CDR3 here is CASSLSDTQYF. In DNA form, the CDR3 reads TGTGCCAGCAGCTTATCAGATACGCAGTATTTT. This chain joins TRBV7-9 and TRBJ2-3; D is unresolved. CDR1 and CDR2 from the germline V gene are SEHNR and FQNEAQ (reference sequence). Trimming cost V 2 bases and J 4 bases, with 1 base left between them. There are 11 residues in the CDR3.

In its sample, this clonotype was seen once. This beta chain slipped into a library made for alpha chains as a stray read, so its size is not meaningful. The rearrangement links TRBV7-2 to TRBJ1-4, with 7 positions matching TRBD1. The CDR3 is made up of 15 amino acids. The V gene's germline CDR1 is SGHTA and CDR2 FQGNSA. The junction had 7 bases not matched to a gene; V was cut back by 4 bases and J by 5 bases. CDR3 amino acids: CASSSRDSPNEKLFF. CDR3 DNA: TGTGCCAGCAGCTCCCGGGACAGCCCCAATGAAAAACTGTTTTTT.

Remarks on this clonotype: This beta chain is a stray sequence in a library constructed for alpha chains; its clone size is not meaningful. V usage is TRBV20-1 and J usage is TRBJ1-6; D perhaps matches TRBD1 (6 bases). Deletions cut 5 bases from V and 7 bases from J, with 15 bases between. Germline CDR1 and CDR2: DFQATT and SNEGSKA (reference sequence). The CDR3 totals 14 residues. CDR3 sequence reads: CSAPGQNMNSPLHF. The CDR3 coding sequence is TGCAGTGCTCCAGGACAGAACATGAATTCACCCCTCCACTTT.

About this clonotype: For a library built for alpha chains, this beta chain is a stray read; little rests on its size. The chain has TRBV12-3 or TRBV12-4 and TRBJ1-4; the match to TRBD1 covers 7 bases. The CDR3 is made up of 14 amino acids. V lost 5 bases and J lost 3; bases outside the gene matches: 3. The CDR3 DNA reads as TGTGCCAGCAGTATCCAGGGGGCTAATGAAAAACTGTTTTTT. As protein: CASSIQGANEKLFF.

A word on this clonotype: Within a library made for alpha chains, this beta chain is off target, and its count is uninformative. This chain joins TRBV6-1 and TRBJ1-2; 9 bases are shared with TRBD1. In germline, CDR1 is MNHNS, CDR2 SASEGT. This CDR3 is built from 13 residues. Trimming cost V 6 bases and J 5 bases; bases outside gene matches: 4. The DNA for the CDR3 is TGTGCCAGCAGGGCCGGGACAGGGTATGGCTACACCTTC. Amino acids: CASRAGTGYGYTF.

Details on this clonotype: The library was designed around alpha chains, so this beta chain is a stray read whose abundance carries little weight. The gene calls are TRBV11-3 and TRBJ2-3; unclear D gene. CDR3 length: 12 residues. V was clipped by 8 bases and J by 4 bases, with 10 bases between them. In germline, CDR1 is SGHNT, CDR2 YENEEA. The CDR3 DNA is TGTGCCAGCCAAGGGTCGGCAGATACGCAGTATTTT. Translated, it gives CASQGSADTQYF.

Remarks on this clonotype: This beta chain slipped into a library made for alpha chains as a stray read, so its size is not meaningful. The DNA of the CDR3 is TGCAGCGTCCGAAACACCGGGGAGCTGTTTTTT. This gives the protein CSVRNTGELFF. The V call is TRBV29-1, the J call TRBJ2-2; D is unclear. V dropped 6 bases and J dropped 2 bases, with 4 bases sitting between them. This CDR3 has 11 residues. Germline CDR1 and CDR2: SQVTM and ANQGSEA.

This clonotype ranks as large. Found in a library prepared for alpha chains, this beta chain is an off-target read, and its abundance has little meaning. This chain joins TRBV29-1 and TRBJ2-3; 8 nucleotides align to TRBD2. V lost 8 bases to trimming and J lost 5 bases; unmatched junction nucleotides: 9. The CDR3 consists of 13 residues. Germline CDR1 reads SQVTM; CDR2 reads ANQGSEA. The CDR3 sequence: CSSGGGQGDTQYF. In DNA, the CDR3 is TGCAGCTCCGGCGGGGGGCAGGGAGATACGCAGTATTTT.